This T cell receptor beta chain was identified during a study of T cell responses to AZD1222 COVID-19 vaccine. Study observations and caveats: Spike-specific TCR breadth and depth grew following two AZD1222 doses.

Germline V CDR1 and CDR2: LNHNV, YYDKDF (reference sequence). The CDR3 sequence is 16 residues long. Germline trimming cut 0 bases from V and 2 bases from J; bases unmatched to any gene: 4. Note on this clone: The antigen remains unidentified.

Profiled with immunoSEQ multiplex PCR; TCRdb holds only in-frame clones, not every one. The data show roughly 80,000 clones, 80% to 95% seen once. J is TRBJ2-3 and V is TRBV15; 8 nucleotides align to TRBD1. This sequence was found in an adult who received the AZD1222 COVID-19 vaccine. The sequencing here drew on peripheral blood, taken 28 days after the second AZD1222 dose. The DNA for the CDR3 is TGTGCCACCAGCAGAGATGGGGACAGGCCCACAGATACGCAGTATTTT. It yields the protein CATSRDGDRPTDTQYF.